This T cell receptor beta chain derives from a study of OX40 agonist ivuxolimab in advanced cancers. Study-level findings and limits: On average, CD8+ T cells had more expanded clones than CD4+.

Produced via immunoSEQ multiplex PCR; TCRdb's table is partial and in-frame only. The data show 70,000 to 85,000 clones, with around 87% seen just once and approximately 1.3% held by the top ten. V shed 2 bases, J shed 1 base, and the junction held 7 bases outside the gene matches. The CDR3 runs 18 residues. Germline loops: CDR1 SGHVS, CDR2 FQNEAQ. On this clone: Its antigen is still unknown.

This chain connects TRBV7-8 to TRBJ2-5, with 13 bases aligning to TRBD2. The sequenced sample was CD4+ or CD8+ T cells sorted from blood, obtained in a trial of the OX40 agonist ivuxolimab. The sequence came from an adult with an advanced solid tumor such as melanoma, head and neck, liver or kidney cancer. As DNA, the CDR3 is TGTGCCAGCAGCTTACGACTAGCGGGGGGCCCAATCCAAGAGACCCAGTACTTC. This codes for CASSLRLAGGPIQETQYF.